These T cell receptor beta chains were read from a single sample in a study of T cell changes during pregnancy in multiple sclerosis. Measured with immunoSEQ multiplex PCR; TCRdb has only the in-frame clones, and not every one. This table has some 74,000 clones, 92% appearing once. The material was peripheral blood, obtained after pregnancy. These receptor sequences come from a female donor in good health, enrolled as a control in a pregnancy study. CDR3s include the opening cysteine and the closing phenylalanine or tryptophan. The order of the fields is D gene, clone size, V gene, J gene, CDR3 DNA, CDR3 protein. D genes are given only for firm matches. Expanded clones are given a class, and other clones once, few, many or no size at all.

-	-	TRBV11-2	TRBJ2-1	TGTGCCAGCAGCTTAGATTCCTATGAGCAGTTCTTC	CASSLDSYEQFF
TRBD2	-	TRBV4-2	TRBJ2-7	TGTGCCAGCAGCCAAGATTGGGCTAGCGGGGGGGGATTCTACGAGCAGTACTTC	CASSQDWASGGGFYEQYF
-	few	TRBV7-2	TRBJ1-1	TGTGCCAGCAGCTCTCAATGGGGGCGGCTGGCTTTCTTT	CASSSQWGRLAFF
-	-	TRBV27	TRBJ1-1	TGTGCCAGCAGTCCCCGGGTCGAGAACACTGAAGCTTTCTTT	CASSPRVENTEAFF
TRBD1	-	TRBV7-2	TRBJ1-2	TGTGCCAGCAGCCACACAGGGGACTTCGGCTATGGCTACACCTTC	CASSHTGDFGYGYTF
-	-	TRBV7-2	TRBJ2-1	TGTGCCAGCAGCTTGAGGATGAGCTCCTACAATGAGCAGTTCTTC	CASSLRMSSYNEQFF
-	few	TRBV4-3	TRBJ2-1	TGCGCCAGCAGCCATTCCCCGGGCAATGAGCAGTTCTTC	CASSHSPGNEQFF
-	once	TRBV7-8	TRBJ2-7	TGTGCCAGCAGCCCCCTTACCCTTCCATCCACATACGAGCAGTACTTC	CASSPLTLPSTYEQYF
TRBD2	-	TRBV25-1	TRBJ2-3	TGTGCCAGCAGTGTGACTAGCGGGGTCCATACGCAGTATTTT	CASSVTSGVHTQYF
-	-	TRBV18	TRBJ2-5	TGTGCCAGCTCACCCTCCCGGGCCCAGTACTTC	CASSPSRAQYF
-	-	TRBV6-5	TRBJ1-5	TGTGCCAGCAGTCTCTCAGGGAATCAGCCCCAGCATTTT	CASSLSGNQPQHF
-	-	TRBV5-1	TRBJ2-7	TGCGCCAGCAGCGAGGGGACAAAGAGCTCCTACGAGCAGTACTTC	CASSEGTKSSYEQYF
-	-	TRBV28	TRBJ1-5	TGTGCCAGCAGTTTAACCCAGGGACTGGTCAGTCAGCCCCAGCATTTT	CASSLTQGLVSQPQHF
-	-	TRBV14	TRBJ2-2	TGTGCCAGCAGCCAAGCCGGGGGGTACAGGGACGGGGAGCTGTTTTTT	CASSQAGGYRDGELFF